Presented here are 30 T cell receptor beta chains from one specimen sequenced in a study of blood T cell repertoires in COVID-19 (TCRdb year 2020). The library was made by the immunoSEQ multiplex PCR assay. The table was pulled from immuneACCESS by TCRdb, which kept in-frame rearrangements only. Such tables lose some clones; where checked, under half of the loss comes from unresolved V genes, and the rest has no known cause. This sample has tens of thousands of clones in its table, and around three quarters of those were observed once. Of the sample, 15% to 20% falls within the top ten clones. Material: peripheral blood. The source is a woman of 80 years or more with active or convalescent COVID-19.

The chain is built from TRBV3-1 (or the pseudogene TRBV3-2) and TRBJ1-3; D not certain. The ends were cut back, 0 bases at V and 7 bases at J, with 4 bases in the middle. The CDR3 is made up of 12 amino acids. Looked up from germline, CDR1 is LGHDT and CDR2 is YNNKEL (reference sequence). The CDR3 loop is CASSQDANTIYF. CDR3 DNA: TGTGCCAGCAGCCAAGATGCGAACACCATATATTTT.

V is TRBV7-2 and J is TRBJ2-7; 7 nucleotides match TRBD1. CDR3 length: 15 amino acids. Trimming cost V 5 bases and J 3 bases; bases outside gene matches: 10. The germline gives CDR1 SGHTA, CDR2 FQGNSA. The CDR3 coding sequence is TGTGCCAGCAGCCGGTCCGGGACAGATAACTACGAGCAGTACTTC. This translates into CASSRSGTDNYEQYF.

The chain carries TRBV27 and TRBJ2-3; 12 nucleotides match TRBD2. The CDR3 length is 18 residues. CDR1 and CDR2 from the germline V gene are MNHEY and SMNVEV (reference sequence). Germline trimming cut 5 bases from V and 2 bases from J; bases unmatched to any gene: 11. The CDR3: CASSAFRLAGEFTDTQYF. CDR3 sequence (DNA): TGTGCCAGCAGTGCCTTTCGACTAGCGGGGGAATTCACAGATACGCAGTATTTT.

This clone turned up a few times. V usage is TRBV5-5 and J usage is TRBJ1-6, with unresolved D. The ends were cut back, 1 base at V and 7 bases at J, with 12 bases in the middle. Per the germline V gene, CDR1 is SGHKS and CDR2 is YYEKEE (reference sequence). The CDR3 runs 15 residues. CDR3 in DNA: TGTGCCAGCAGCTTGTGGGCTACGGGAAATTCACCCCTCCACTTT. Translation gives CASSLWATGNSPLHF. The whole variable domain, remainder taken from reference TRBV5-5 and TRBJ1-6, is DAGVTQSPTHLIKTRGQQVTLRCSPISGHKSVSWYQQVLGQGPQFIFQYYEKEERGRGNFPDRFSARQFPNYSSELNVNALLLGDSALYLCASSLWATGNSPLHFGNGTRLTVT.

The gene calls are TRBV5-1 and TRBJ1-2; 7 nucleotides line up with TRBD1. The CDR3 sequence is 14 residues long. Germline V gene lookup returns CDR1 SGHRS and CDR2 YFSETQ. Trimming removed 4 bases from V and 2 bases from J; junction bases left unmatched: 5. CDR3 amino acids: CASSVGQNNYGYTF. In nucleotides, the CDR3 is TGCGCCAGCAGCGTGGGACAGAACAACTATGGCTACACCTTC.

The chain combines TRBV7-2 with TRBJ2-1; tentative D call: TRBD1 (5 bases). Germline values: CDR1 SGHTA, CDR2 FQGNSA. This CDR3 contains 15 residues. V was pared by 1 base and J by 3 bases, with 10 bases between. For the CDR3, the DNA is TGTGCCAGCAGCTTAGGCCCGACAGTCTACAATGAGCAGTTCTTC. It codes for CASSLGPTVYNEQFF.

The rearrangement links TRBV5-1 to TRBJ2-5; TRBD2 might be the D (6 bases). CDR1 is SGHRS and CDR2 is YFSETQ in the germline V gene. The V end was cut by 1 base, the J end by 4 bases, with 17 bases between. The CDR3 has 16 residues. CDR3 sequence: CASSLSFGNGGETQYF. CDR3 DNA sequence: TGCGCCAGCAGCTTGTCTTTTGGCAACGGGGGAGAGACCCAGTACTTC.

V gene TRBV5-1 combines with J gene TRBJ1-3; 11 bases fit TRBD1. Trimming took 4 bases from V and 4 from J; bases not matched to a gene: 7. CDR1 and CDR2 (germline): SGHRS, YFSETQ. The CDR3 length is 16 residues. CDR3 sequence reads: CASSPDRGQRGNTIYF. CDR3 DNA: TGCGCCAGCAGCCCGGACAGGGGGCAACGGGGAAACACCATATATTTT.

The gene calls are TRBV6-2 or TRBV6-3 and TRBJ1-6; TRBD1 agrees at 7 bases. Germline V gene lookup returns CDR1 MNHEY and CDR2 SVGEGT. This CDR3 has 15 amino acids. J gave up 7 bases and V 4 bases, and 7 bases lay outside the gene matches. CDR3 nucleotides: TGTGCCAGCAGTTCCCACGGACAGGAGAATTCACCCCTCCACTTT. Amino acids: CASSSHGQENSPLHF.

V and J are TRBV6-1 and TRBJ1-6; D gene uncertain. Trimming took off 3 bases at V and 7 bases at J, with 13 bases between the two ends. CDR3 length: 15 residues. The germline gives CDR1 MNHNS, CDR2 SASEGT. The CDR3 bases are TGTGCCAGCAGTGAGCCGGAGACTAGGAATTCACCCCTCCACTTT. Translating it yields CASSEPETRNSPLHF.

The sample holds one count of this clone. DNA of the CDR3: TGTGCCAGCAGCTTAGCGCGGGGGGTCACAGATACGCAGTATTTT. Its protein product is CASSLARGVTDTQYF. V gene TRBV7-2 combines with J gene TRBJ2-3, with 8 bases fitting TRBD2. This CDR3 contains 15 residues. The V and J ends lost 0 bases and 2 bases, in that order; junction bases with no gene match: 1. The germline gives CDR1 SGHTA, CDR2 FQGNSA.

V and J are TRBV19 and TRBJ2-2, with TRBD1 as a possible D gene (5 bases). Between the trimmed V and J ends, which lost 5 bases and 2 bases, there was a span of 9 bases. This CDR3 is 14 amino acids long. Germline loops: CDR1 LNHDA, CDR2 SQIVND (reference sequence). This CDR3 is CASSQGSNTGELFF. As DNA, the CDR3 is TGTGCCAGTAGTCAGGGTAGCAACACCGGGGAGCTGTTTTTT.

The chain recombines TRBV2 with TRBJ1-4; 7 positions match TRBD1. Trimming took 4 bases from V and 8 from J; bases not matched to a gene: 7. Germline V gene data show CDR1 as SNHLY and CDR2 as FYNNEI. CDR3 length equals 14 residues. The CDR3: CASSVHRGGEKLFF. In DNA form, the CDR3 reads TGTGCCAGCAGTGTACACAGGGGCGGGGAAAAACTGTTTTTT.

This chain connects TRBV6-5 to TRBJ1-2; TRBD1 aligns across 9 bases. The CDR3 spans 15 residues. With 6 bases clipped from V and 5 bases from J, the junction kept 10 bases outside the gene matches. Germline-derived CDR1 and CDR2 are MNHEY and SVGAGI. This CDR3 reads CASSRTGANNYGYTF. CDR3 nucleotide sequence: TGTGCCAGCAGCCGGACAGGGGCGAACAATTATGGCTACACCTTC.

This chain's CDR3 is CASSLIQGLTYEQYF. As DNA, the CDR3 is TGTGCCAGCAGTTTAATCCAGGGCCTCACCTACGAGCAGTACTTC. V gene TRBV28 combines with J gene TRBJ2-7, with D tentatively TRBD1 (5 bases). Trimming cost V 2 bases and J 2 bases, with 13 bases left between them. Germline assignment: CDR1 MDHEN and CDR2 SYDVKM. The CDR3 is made up of 15 amino acids.

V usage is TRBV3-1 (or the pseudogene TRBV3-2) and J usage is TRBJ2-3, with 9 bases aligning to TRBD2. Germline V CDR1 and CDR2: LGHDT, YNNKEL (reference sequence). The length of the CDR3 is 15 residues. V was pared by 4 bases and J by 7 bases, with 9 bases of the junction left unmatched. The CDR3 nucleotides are TGTGCCAGCAGCCGTCTCGCGGGGGGGTTAAATACGCAGTATTTT. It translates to CASSRLAGGLNTQYF.

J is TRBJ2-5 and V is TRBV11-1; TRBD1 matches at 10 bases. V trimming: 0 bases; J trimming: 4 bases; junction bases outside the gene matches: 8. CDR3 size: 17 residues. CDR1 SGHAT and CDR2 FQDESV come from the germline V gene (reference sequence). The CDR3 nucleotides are TGTGCCAGCAGCTTAGCAACCGGGACAGGGGACGGAGAGACCCAGTACTTC. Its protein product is CASSLATGTGDGETQYF.

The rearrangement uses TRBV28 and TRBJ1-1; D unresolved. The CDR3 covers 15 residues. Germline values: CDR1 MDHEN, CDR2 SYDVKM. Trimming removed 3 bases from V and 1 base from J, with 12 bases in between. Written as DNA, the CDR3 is TGTGCCAGCAGTTTGGAGTTCGGCTCGAACACTGAAGCTTTCTTT. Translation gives CASSLEFGSNTEAFF.

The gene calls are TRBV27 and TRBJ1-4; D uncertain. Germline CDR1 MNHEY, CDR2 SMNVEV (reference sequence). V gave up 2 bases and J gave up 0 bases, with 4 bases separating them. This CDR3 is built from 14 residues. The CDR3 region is CASSLLSTNEKLFF. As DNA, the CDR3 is TGTGCCAGCAGTTTACTATCAACTAATGAAAAACTGTTTTTT.

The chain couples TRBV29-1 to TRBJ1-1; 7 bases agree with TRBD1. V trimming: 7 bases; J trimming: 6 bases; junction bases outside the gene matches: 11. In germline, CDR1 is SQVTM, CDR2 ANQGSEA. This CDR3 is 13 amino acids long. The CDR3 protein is CSAQPRQGAEAFF. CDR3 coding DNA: TGCAGCGCCCAACCAAGGCAGGGGGCTGAAGCTTTCTTT.

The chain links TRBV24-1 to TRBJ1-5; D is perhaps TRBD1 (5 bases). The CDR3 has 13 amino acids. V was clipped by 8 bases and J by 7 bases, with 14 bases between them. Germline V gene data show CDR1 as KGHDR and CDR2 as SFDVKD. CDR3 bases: TGTGCCACCACCTCCTCGGCAGGGCAGCCCCAGCATTTT. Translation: CATTSSAGQPQHF.

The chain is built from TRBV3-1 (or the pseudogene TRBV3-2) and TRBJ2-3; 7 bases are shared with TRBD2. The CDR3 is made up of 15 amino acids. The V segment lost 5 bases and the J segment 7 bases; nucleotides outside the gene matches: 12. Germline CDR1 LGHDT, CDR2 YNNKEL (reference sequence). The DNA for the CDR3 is TGTGCCAGCAGCGGTGGTCGGGGGGTCGTTTATACGCAGTATTTT. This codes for CASSGGRGVVYTQYF.

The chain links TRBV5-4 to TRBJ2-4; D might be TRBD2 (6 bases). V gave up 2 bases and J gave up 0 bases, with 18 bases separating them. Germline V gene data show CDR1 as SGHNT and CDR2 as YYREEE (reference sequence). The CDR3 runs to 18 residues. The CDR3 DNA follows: TGTGCCAGCAGCTTCGACACGGGCGGGGCGCTAGCCAAAAACATTCAGTACTTC. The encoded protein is CASSFDTGGALAKNIQYF.

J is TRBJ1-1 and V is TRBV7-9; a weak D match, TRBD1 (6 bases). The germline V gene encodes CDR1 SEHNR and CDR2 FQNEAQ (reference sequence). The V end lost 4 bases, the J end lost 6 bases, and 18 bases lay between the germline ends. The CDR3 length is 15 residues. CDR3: CASSSPGHATPEAFF. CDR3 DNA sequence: TGTGCCAGCAGCTCGCCGGGACACGCGACTCCTGAAGCTTTCTTT.

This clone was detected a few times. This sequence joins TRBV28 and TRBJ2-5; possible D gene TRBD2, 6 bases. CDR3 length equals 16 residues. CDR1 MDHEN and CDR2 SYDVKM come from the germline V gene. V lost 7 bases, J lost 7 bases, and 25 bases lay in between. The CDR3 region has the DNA TGTGCCAGCACCAAACCGTGGGCACGGGGAGGTGGGACCCAGTACTTC. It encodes CASTKPWARGGGTQYF.

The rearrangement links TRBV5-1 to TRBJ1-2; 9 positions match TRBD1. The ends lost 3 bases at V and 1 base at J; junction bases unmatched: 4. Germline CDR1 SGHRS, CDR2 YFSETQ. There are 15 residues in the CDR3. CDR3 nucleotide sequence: TGCGCCAGCAGCTCGGGGACAGGGCTTAACTATGGCTACACCTTC. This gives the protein CASSSGTGLNYGYTF.

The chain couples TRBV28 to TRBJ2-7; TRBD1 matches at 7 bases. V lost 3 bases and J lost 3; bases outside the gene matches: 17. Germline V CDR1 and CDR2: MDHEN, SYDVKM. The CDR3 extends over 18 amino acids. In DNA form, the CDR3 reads TGTGCCAGCAGTTTTACTGGCTTTAGGGGGCGAACCGTCTACGAGCAGTACTTC. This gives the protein CASSFTGFRGRTVYEQYF.

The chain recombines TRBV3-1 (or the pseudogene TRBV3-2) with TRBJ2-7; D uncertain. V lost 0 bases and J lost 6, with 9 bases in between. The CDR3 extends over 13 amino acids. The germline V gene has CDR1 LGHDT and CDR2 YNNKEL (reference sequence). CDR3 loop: CASSQDGQTEQYF. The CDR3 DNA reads TGTGCCAGCAGCCAAGATGGGCAGACCGAGCAGTACTTC.

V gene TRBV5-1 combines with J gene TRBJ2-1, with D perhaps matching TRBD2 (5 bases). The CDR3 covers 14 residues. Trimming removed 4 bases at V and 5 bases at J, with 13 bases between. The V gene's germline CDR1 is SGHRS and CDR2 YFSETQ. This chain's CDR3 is CASSLGVSDNEQFF. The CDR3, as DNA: TGCGCCAGCAGCCTGGGAGTCAGCGACAATGAGCAGTTCTTC.

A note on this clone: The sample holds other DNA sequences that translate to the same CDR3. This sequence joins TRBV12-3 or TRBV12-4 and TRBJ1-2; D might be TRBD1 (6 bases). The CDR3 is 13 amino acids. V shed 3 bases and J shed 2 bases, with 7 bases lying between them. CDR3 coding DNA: TGTGCCAGCAGTTTTCAGGGGAACTATGGCTACACCTTC. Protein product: CASSFQGNYGYTF.